A few counts support the clone carrying this TCR beta chain. Its antigen is unidentified. The data belong to a study of blood T cells in healthy people across ages. The study's findings and limits: In the absence of known donor CMV status, changes in expanded clonotypes were possibly confounded.

The use of a sample-barcoded 5' primer and a J-beta primer mix characterized a second PCR of roughly 6 to 11 cycles. TCRdb passed the 5' RACE reads through MiXCR, listing each CDR3 protein once. Here the sample spans about 1.6 million distinct CDR3 sequences, 30% to 40% being singletons. CDR3 length: 17 residues. Germline trimming cut 3 bases from V and 1 base from J; bases unmatched to any gene: 6. The germline V gene has CDR1 SEHNR and CDR2 FQNEAQ (reference sequence). This receptor was obtained from a woman aged 25 to 39 in good health. The chain joins TRBV7-9 to TRBJ2-7; 13 nucleotides match TRBD2. Sequenced material: blood. CDR3 in DNA: TGTGCCAGCAGCTTCGGACTAGCGGGGGATAAATCCTACGAGCAGTACTTC. Its protein product is CASSFGLAGDKSYEQYF.